Following are 24 T cell receptor beta chains from one sample sequenced in a study of blood T cells in healthy people across ages. Using a J-beta primer mix together with a sample-barcoded 5' primer, a second PCR was run for roughly 7 to 11 cycles. TCRdb re-derived calls from the 5' RACE reads in MiXCR, one entry per CDR3 protein. The table has around 800,000 distinct CDR3 sequences, approximately 48% seen once. Sequencing used blood. These receptors all come from a man aged 55 to 70 in good health.

The V and J genes are TRBV20-1 and TRBJ2-4, with 10 nucleotides matching TRBD2. Germline lookup yields CDR1 DFQATT and CDR2 SNEGSKA (reference sequence). CDR3 length equals 17 residues. Trimming removed 6 bases from V and 0 bases from J; junction bases left unmatched: 11. The CDR3 reads CSAYLAGGLGAKNIQYF. The CDR3 coding sequence is TGCAGTGCCTACTTAGCGGGGGGCCTGGGAGCCAAAAACATTCAGTACTTC.

The chain is built from TRBV3-1 and TRBJ2-7; 9 nucleotides match TRBD1. This CDR3 is built from 15 residues. The J segment lost 3 bases and the V segment lost 1 base, leaving 4 bases of the junction unmatched. Germline CDR1 LGHDT, CDR2 YNNKEL (reference sequence). In DNA form, the CDR3 reads TGTGCCAGCAGCCAAGGGGACAGGGAGGTCTACGAGCAGTACTTC. This encodes CASSQGDREVYEQYF.

This rearrangement joins TRBV6-5 to TRBJ2-7; 8 bases line up with TRBD1. This CDR3 spans 16 amino acids. V lost 2 bases and J lost 3; bases outside the gene matches: 9. Germline-derived CDR1 and CDR2 are MNHEY and SVGAGI. The chain's CDR3 is CASSYAGSGGYYEQYF. DNA of the CDR3: TGTGCCAGCAGTTACGCCGGATCAGGGGGCTACTACGAGCAGTACTTC.

The genes are TRBV3-1 and TRBJ2-7, with 8 bases fitting TRBD1. The ends lost 1 base at V and 6 bases at J; junction bases unmatched: 8. CDR3 length: 15 amino acids. Germline CDR1 reads LGHDT; CDR2 reads YNNKEL (reference sequence). The CDR3 spells CASSQGTGIIGEQYF. Written as DNA, the CDR3 is TGTGCCAGCAGCCAAGGGACAGGGATTATCGGCGAGCAGTACTTC.

V usage is TRBV20-1 and J usage is TRBJ2-4; 12 nucleotides align to TRBD1. Trimming at V came to 0 bases and at J to 13 bases, leaving 7 bases not matched to a gene. The CDR3 has 14 amino acids. The germline V gene encodes CDR1 DFQATT and CDR2 SNEGSKA (reference sequence). DNA of the CDR3: TGCAGTGCTAGAGATCCCGGGACAGGGGGCGCCCAGTACTTC. This encodes CSARDPGTGGAQYF.

This sequence joins TRBV7-2 and TRBJ2-1; D possibly corresponds to TRBD2 (6 bases). The germline gives CDR1 SGHTA, CDR2 FQGNSA. There are 16 residues in the CDR3. Trimming cost V 2 bases and J 4 bases, with 15 bases left between them. The CDR3 coding sequence is TGTGCCAGCAGCTTATCGGCAGGGACTCTTTACAATGAGCAGTTCTTC. Its protein is CASSLSAGTLYNEQFF.

The rearrangement links TRBV30 to TRBJ1-2; D perhaps matches TRBD1 (5 bases). CDR1 is GTSNPN, CDR2 SVGIG, per germline (reference sequence). The CDR3 is 14 amino acids. V lost 0 bases and J 3 bases, leaving 11 bases between the germline ends. The CDR3 bases are TGTGCCTGGAGTGTACGTGGAGGGGACTATGGCTACACCTTC. Translation gives CAWSVRGGDYGYTF. The full variable domain, in which reference TRBV30 and TRBJ1-2 provide the parts outside the CDR3, is SQTIHQWPATLVQPVGSPLSLECTVEGTSNPNLYWYRQAAGRGLQLLFYSVGIGQISSEVPQNLSASRPQDRQFILSSKKLLLSDSGFYLCAWSVRGGDYGYTFGSGTRLTVV.

The V gene is TRBV12-3 or TRBV12-4, the J gene TRBJ2-7; D gene ambiguous. The CDR3 spans 14 residues. Trimming left V 3 bases short and J 2 bases short, with 11 bases between. The CDR3, as DNA: TGTGCCAGCAGTTTGAGTGTGAGAGCCTACGAGCAGTACTTC. Its protein is CASSLSVRAYEQYF.

This chain uses TRBV6-2 or TRBV6-3 with TRBJ2-2, with no clear D. V lost 4 bases to trimming and J lost 4 bases, with 4 bases between them. CDR3 size: 12 residues. The germline CDR1 and CDR2 sequences are MNHEY and SVGEGT. DNA of the CDR3: TGTGCCAGCAGTTTGTTCACCGGGGAGCTGTTTTTT. This translates into CASSLFTGELFF.

The rearrangement uses TRBV27 and TRBJ1-2; unclear D gene. CDR3 length: 16 residues. Germline CDR1 is MNHEY and CDR2 is SMNVEV (reference sequence). Trimming shortened V by 5 bases and J by 5 bases, and 21 bases separated the two germline ends. The CDR3 reads CASSKVGSRYGYGYTF. The CDR3 nucleotides are TGTGCCAGCAGTAAGGTGGGGTCCCGCTATGGTTATGGCTACACCTTC.

The gene calls are TRBV20-1 and TRBJ1-2, with D unresolved. Germline-derived CDR1 and CDR2 are DFQATT and SNEGSKA (reference sequence). This CDR3 is 15 amino acids long. The V and J ends lost 0 bases and 4 bases respectively, with 15 bases between them. This CDR3 is CSARDQSGGSYGYTF. The CDR3 DNA follows: TGCAGTGCTAGAGATCAGTCCGGAGGGAGCTATGGCTACACCTTC.

This clonotype occurred a few times. The rearrangement links TRBV7-2 to TRBJ2-7; TRBD1 or TRBD2 may be the D gene (6 bases each). The CDR3 runs to 14 residues. Germline loops: CDR1 SGHTA, CDR2 FQGNSA. V gave up 5 bases and J gave up 3 bases, with 14 bases separating them. CDR3 protein: CASSTHGGNYEQYF. CDR3 bases: TGTGCCAGCAGCACCCACGGGGGCAACTACGAGCAGTACTTC. Full variable domain (missing parts from reference TRBV7-2 and TRBJ2-7): GAGVSQSPSNKVTEKGKDVELRCDPISGHTALYWYRQSLGQGLEFLIYFQGNSAPDKSGLPSDRFSAERTGGSVSTLTIQRTQQEDSAVYLCASSTHGGNYEQYFGPGTRLTVT.

This sequence joins TRBV12-3 or TRBV12-4 and TRBJ1-2; 7 bases map to TRBD1. Trimming took 5 bases from V and 5 from J; bases not matched to a gene: 8. The CDR3 is 14 residues long. CDR3 loop: CASSMHRGRYGYTF. Written as DNA, the CDR3 is TGTGCCAGCAGTATGCACAGGGGTCGGTATGGCTACACCTTC.

V usage is TRBV30 and J usage is TRBJ1-2; 9 bases are a match to TRBD1. V dropped 0 bases and J dropped 5; count of bases not matched to a gene: 13. This CDR3 has 17 residues. The germline CDR1 and CDR2 sequences are GTSNPN and SVGIG (reference sequence). The CDR3 region has the DNA TGTGCCTGGAGTGTTTATTTGACAGGGGGTCTCCTTTATGGCTACACCTTC. Its protein is CAWSVYLTGGLLYGYTF.

The chain joins TRBV29-1 to TRBJ2-2; 7 bases are shared with TRBD1. V trimming: 6 bases; J trimming: 6 bases; junction bases outside the gene matches: 10. CDR3 length: 14 residues. CDR1 and CDR2 from the germline V gene are SQVTM and ANQGSEA. This chain's CDR3 is CSVPTGVGAGELFF. CDR3 DNA: TGCAGCGTGCCAACAGGGGTAGGGGCCGGGGAGCTGTTTTTT.

CDR3 in amino acids: CASSEGPGGLNNEQFF. CDR3 nucleotides: TGTGCCAGCAGTGAAGGGCCAGGCGGATTGAACAATGAGCAGTTCTTC. The chain recombines TRBV6-1 with TRBJ2-1; D remains ambiguous. The V and J ends lost 1 base and 5 bases respectively, with 15 bases between them. CDR1 is MNHNS and CDR2 is SASEGT in the germline V gene. The CDR3 has 16 residues.

This rearrangement joins TRBV30 to TRBJ1-1; 10 bases fit TRBD1. CDR1 and CDR2 (germline): GTSNPN, SVGIG (reference sequence). V lost 2 bases, J lost 0 bases, and 9 bases stayed unmatched. This CDR3 contains 17 residues. The CDR3 DNA reads as TGTGCCTGGAGTTCCCGGGACAGGGGCCTTTTGAACACTGAAGCTTTCTTT. It codes for CAWSSRDRGLLNTEAFF.

The genes are TRBV12-3 or TRBV12-4 and TRBJ2-7; the D is unclear. This CDR3 has 14 residues. V was clipped by 2 bases and J by 7 bases, with 15 bases between them. The CDR3 spells CASSLRSRNNEQYF. The CDR3 nucleotides read TGTGCCAGCAGTTTACGCAGTCGCAACAATGAGCAGTACTTC.

This clonotype was counted a few times. The chain combines TRBV28 with TRBJ2-1, with TRBD1 matching 8 bases. Germline values: CDR1 MDHEN, CDR2 SYDVKM. V shed 5 bases, J shed 10 bases, and the junction held 4 bases outside the gene matches. The CDR3 loop spans 12 amino acids. CDR3 loop: CASSGQGWEQFF. The CDR3 DNA follows: TGTGCCAGCAGTGGACAGGGTTGGGAGCAGTTCTTC.

The chain employs TRBV29-1 and TRBJ2-3; D might be TRBD2 (6 bases). V was trimmed by 3 bases and J by 1 base, leaving 11 bases between them. Germline CDR1 SQVTM, CDR2 ANQGSEA. The CDR3 spans 14 residues. CDR3 protein: CSVEISGRTDTQYF. The CDR3 DNA reads TGCAGCGTTGAGATTAGCGGCCGCACAGATACGCAGTATTTT.

The chain joins TRBV6-4 to TRBJ1-2, with a weak D call TRBD1 (5 bases). The germline gives CDR1 MRHNA, CDR2 SNTAGT. V gave up 5 bases and J gave up 4 bases, with 23 bases separating them. This CDR3 spans 17 amino acids. The CDR3: CASSPEAGQASFYGYTF. The DNA for the CDR3 is TGTGCCAGCAGTCCCGAGGCCGGACAAGCTTCATTCTATGGCTACACCTTC.

The chain joins TRBV20-1 to TRBJ2-6; D is perhaps TRBD2 (5 bases). The CDR3 loop spans 14 amino acids. V gave up 3 bases and J gave up 4 bases, with 10 bases separating them. CDR1 is DFQATT, CDR2 SNEGSKA, per germline (reference sequence). CDR3 bases: TGCAGTGCTAGCCGGGGAACGGGGGCCAACGTCCTGACTTTC. Its protein product is CSASRGTGANVLTF.

The chain has TRBV5-1 and TRBJ2-1; no clear D gene. This CDR3 comprises 13 residues. Germline V gene lookup returns CDR1 SGHRS and CDR2 YFSETQ. Trimming shortened V by 4 bases and J by 4 bases, and 9 bases separated the two germline ends. The CDR3 reads CASSVRDYNEQFF. DNA for the CDR3: TGCGCCAGCAGCGTAAGGGATTACAATGAGCAGTTCTTC.

The rearrangement uses TRBV5-1 and TRBJ1-2; 9 bases match TRBD1. In germline, CDR1 is SGHRS, CDR2 YFSETQ. Losses at the gene ends were 4 bases for V and 6 bases for J; bases not matched to a gene: 13. This CDR3 contains 16 residues. The CDR3: CASSVGTGFAGDGYTF. CDR3 sequence (DNA): TGCGCCAGCAGCGTCGGGACAGGGTTTGCGGGTGATGGCTACACCTTC.